The subject of this entry is one T cell receptor beta chain. Its target is not known. Germline-derived CDR1 and CDR2 are SQVTM and ANQGSEA. The CDR3 length is 16 residues. Template switching was used to attach UMIs, which incorporated a 6-nucleotide sample barcode. TCRdb re-called the 5' RACE reads and catalogs CDR3 proteins one per entry, DNA excluded. Its table lists around 380,000 distinct CDR3 sequences. This sample was taken from a study of monozygotic twins with inflammatory bowel disease. Study observations and caveats: Immunosuppressive treatments were not uniform, and this may have added variability to patient repertoires. Fewer shared clonotypes with others were found in IBD patients than in healthy twins, especially with disease activity.

Sequencing was carried out using blood. The TCR originated in a human donor with ulcerative colitis or Crohn's disease, or a healthy co-twin of an affected twin (not recorded which). This chain links TRBV29-1 with TRBJ1-2; TCRdb calls TRBD1, which cannot be checked without DNA. The CDR3 is CSVPGTGDLSNYGYTF.